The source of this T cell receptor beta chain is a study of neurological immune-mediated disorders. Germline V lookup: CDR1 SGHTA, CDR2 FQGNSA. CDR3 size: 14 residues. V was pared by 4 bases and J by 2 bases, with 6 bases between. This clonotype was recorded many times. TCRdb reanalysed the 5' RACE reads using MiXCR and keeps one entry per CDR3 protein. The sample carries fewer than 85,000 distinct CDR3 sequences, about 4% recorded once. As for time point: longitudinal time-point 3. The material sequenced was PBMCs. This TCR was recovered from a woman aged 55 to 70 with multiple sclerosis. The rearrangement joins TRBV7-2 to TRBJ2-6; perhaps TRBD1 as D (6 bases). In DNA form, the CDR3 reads TGTGCCAGCAGCTCAGGGGCTGGGGCCAACGTCCTGACTTTC. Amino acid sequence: CASSSGAGANVLTF.